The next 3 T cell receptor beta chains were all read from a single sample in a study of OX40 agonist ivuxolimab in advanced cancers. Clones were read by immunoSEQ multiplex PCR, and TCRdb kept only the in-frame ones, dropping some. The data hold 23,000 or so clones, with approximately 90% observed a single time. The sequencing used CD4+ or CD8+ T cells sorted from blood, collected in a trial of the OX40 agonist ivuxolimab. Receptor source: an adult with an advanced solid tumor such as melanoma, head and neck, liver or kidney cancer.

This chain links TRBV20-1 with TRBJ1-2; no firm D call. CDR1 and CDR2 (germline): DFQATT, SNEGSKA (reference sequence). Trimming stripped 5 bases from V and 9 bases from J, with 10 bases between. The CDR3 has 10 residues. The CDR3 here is CSAPDESYTF. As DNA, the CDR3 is TGCAGTGCTCCGGACGAGAGCTACACCTTC.

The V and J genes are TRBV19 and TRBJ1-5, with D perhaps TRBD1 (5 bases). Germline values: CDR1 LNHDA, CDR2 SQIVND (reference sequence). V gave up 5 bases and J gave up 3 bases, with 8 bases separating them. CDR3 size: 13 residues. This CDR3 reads CASSGGVNQPQHF. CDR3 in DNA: TGTGCCAGTAGTGGGGGGGTCAATCAGCCCCAGCATTTT.

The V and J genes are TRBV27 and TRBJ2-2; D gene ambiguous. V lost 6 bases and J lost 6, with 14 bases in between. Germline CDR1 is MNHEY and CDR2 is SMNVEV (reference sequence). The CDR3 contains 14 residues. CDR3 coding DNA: TGTGCCAGCAGCCCTACTACCGAGGCCGGGGAGCTGTTTTTT. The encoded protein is CASSPTTEAGELFF.